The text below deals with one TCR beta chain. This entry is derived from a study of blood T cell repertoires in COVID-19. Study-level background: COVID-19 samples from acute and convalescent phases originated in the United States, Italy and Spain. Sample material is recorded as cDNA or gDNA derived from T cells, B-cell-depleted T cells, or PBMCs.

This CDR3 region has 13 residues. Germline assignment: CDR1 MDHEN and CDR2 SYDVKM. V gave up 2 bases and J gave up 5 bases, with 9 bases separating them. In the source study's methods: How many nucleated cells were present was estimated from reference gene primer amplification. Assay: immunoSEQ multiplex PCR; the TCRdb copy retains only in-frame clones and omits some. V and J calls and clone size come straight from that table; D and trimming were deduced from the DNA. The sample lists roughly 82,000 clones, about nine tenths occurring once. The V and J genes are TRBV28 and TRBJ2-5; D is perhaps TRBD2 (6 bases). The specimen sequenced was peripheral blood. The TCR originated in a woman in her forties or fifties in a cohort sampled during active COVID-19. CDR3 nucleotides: TGTGCCAGCAGTTTAGCTAGCGCGGAGACCCAGTACTTC. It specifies CASSLASAETQYF.